This note documents a single T cell receptor (beta chain) sequence. The assay was immunoSEQ multiplex PCR, and TCRdb's table has in-frame clones only and misses some. Found here are some 140,000 clones, 75% to 90% of them singletons; the top ten hold roughly 8.7%. This entry is derived from a study of control samples from healthy donors and cancer patients. The TCR was taken from a woman between 25 and 40 years old in good health. The material sequenced was blood.

CDR3 bases: TGTGCCGGGCAAATTAACTATGGCTACACCTTC. Protein product: CAGQINYGYTF. This chain connects TRBV2 to TRBJ1-2; D call uncertain. Germline V gives CDR1 SNHLY, CDR2 FYNNEI. The CDR3 runs to 11 residues. V lost 11 bases and J 1 base, leaving 8 bases between the germline ends.